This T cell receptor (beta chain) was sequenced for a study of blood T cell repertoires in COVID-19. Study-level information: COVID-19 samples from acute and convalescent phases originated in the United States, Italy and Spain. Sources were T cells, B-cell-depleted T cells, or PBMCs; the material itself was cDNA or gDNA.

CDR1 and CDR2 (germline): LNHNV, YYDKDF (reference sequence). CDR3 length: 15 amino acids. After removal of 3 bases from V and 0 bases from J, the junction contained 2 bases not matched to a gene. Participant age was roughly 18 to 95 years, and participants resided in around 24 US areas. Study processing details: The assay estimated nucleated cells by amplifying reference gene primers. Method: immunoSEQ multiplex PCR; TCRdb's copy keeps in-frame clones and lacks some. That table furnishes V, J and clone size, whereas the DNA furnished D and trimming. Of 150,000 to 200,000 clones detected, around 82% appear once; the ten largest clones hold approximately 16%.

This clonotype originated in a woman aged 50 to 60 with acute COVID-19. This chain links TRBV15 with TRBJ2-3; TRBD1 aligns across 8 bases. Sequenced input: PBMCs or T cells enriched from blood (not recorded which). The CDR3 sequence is CATSRDRVSTDTQYF. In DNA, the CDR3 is TGTGCCACCAGCAGGGACAGGGTTAGCACAGATACGCAGTATTTT.